The rows below give T cell receptor beta chains drawn from one sample of a study of shared clonotypes between healthy human individuals. Sequencing used immunoSEQ multiplex PCR; TCRdb keeps in-frame clones, though not all of them. The data contain over a million clones, under 80% of them singletons. The sample taken for sequencing was memory CD4+ T cells sorted from blood. These receptors all stem from a man aged 18 to 30 in good health. The CDR3 runs from the conserved cysteine through the conserved F or W. A D gene is named only where the DNA matches it firmly. A clone size is listed for some rows: how often the clone was seen (once, few, many), or a class if it is expanded.

.,.,TRBV19,TRBJ2-2,TGTGCCAGTAGTCCTGGGACTTTACACATGTGGGAGCTGTTTTTT,CASSPGTLHMWELFF
.,.,TRBV27,TRBJ1-3,TGTGCCAGCAGTTCAGGGAACTCTGGAAACACCATATATTTT,CASSSGNSGNTIYF
.,TRBD2,TRBV18,TRBJ2-1,TGTGCCAGCTCACCTGGGACTAGCGGGAGAAATGAGCAGTTCTTC,CASSPGTSGRNEQFF
many,TRBD2,TRBV10-3,TRBJ2-5,TGTGCCATCGCAGTGCGGGGGGAAGAGACCCAGTACTTC,CAIAVRGEETQYF
.,TRBD1,TRBV7-2,TRBJ2-5,TGTGCCAGCAGCAGTAGACAGGGACCCATCTCTCAGTACTTC,CASSSRQGPISQYF
few,.,TRBV9,TRBJ2-2,TGTGCCAGCAGCAGCACGGTCGCGACGGACACCGGGGAGCTGTTTTTT,CASSSTVATDTGELFF
few,.,TRBV6-5,TRBJ1-1,TGTGCCAGTACTTGGGGGGGAAACACTGAAGCTTTCTTT,CASTWGGNTEAFF
once,TRBD2,TRBV5-1,TRBJ2-2,TGCGCCAGCACGACGGGGACTAGCGGGGGGCCCGACCCCGGGGAGCTGTTTTTT,CASTTGTSGGPDPGELFF
.,TRBD1,TRBV27,TRBJ2-5,TGTGCCACCCGACAGGGGGTCGTGCAAGAGACCCAGTACTTC,CATRQGVVQETQYF
.,.,TRBV30,TRBJ1-4,TGTGCCTGGAGTGTAAAGGGCTCTAATGAAAAACTGTTTTTT,CAWSVKGSNEKLFF
.,TRBD1,TRBV5-1,TRBJ1-4,TGCGCCAGCAGCCAGACAGGGTTTAATGAAAAACTGTTTTTT,CASSQTGFNEKLFF
.,TRBD2,TRBV27,TRBJ2-3,TGTGCCAGCAGTTGGGCCAAACTAGCGGGGGCCACAGATACGCAGTATTTT,CASSWAKLAGATDTQYF
.,TRBD2,TRBV28,TRBJ2-3,TGTGCCAGCAGTTCTTTAACAGGGGCAGTGATGACTAGCGGGACTCCGTGGTCAGATACGCAGTATTTT,CASSSLTGAVMTSGTPWSDTQYF
.,.,TRBV18,TRBJ1-1,TGTGCCAGCTCACCACAAGGCTTTACGAACACTGAAGCTTTCTTT,CASSPQGFTNTEAFF
.,TRBD1,TRBV29-1,TRBJ1-2,TGCAGCGTTGGTTCCGGACAGGGGGCGAGTGGCTACACCTTC,CSVGSGQGASGYTF
.,.,TRBV7-2,TRBJ1-2,TGTGCCAGCAGCTTACGGGTGGGCCAGTACTATGGCTACACCTTC,CASSLRVGQYYGYTF
many,.,TRBV29-1,TRBJ1-2,TGCAGCGTTGATCTGGGCAGTCTCACAAATGGCTACACCTTC,CSVDLGSLTNGYTF
.,.,TRBV5-6,TRBJ2-2,TGTGCCAGCAGCTTGGGATCGGTCTGGGACACCGGGGAGCTGTTTTTT,CASSLGSVWDTGELFF
.,.,TRBV28,TRBJ1-4,TGTGCCAGCAGTTTACCCGGGCCCACCTTTATAACTAATGAAAAACTGTTTTTT,CASSLPGPTFITNEKLFF
few,TRBD1,TRBV7-9,TRBJ1-1,TGTGCCAGCAGCTATCGTACGGGACAGGGGTTCTTGAACACTGAAGCTTTCTTT,CASSYRTGQGFLNTEAFF
.,.,TRBV5-1,TRBJ2-3,TGCGCCAGCAGCTGGGCCCTCCGAGGGGGAGGGACAGATACGCAGTATTTT,CASSWALRGGGTDTQYF
.,TRBD2,TRBV5-1,TRBJ2-1,TGCGCCAGCAGCCTAGGGACTAGCGGGAGCTTCCACAATGAGCAGTTCTTC,CASSLGTSGSFHNEQFF
.,.,TRBV28,TRBJ1-2,TGTGCCAGCAGTCCCCCACAGGGTTACGGCTACACCTTC,CASSPPQGYGYTF
.,TRBD2,TRBV7-2,TRBJ2-3,TGTGCCAGCAGTTACCCTACCGGGACTAGCAAAACCACAGATACGCAGTATTTT,CASSYPTGTSKTTDTQYF
many,.,TRBV7-2,TRBJ2-7,TGTGCCAGCAGCTGGACAGAGAGCCACGAGCAGTACTTC,CASSWTESHEQYF
.,TRBD2,TRBV9,TRBJ2-3,TGTGCCAGCAGCGTAGGGCGGGGGTCGGATACGCAGTATTTT,CASSVGRGSDTQYF
.,TRBD2,TRBV27,TRBJ2-1,TGTGCCAGCAGTCCGTCCCGGGACTACTACAATGAGCAGTTCTTC,CASSPSRDYYNEQFF
.,.,TRBV4-3,TRBJ1-4,TGCGCCAGCAGGCGGACAGTTACAACTAATGAAAAACTGTTTTTT,CASRRTVTTNEKLFF
.,.,TRBV5-8,TRBJ2-1,TGTGCCAGCAGCTTGGGATTTGGTTCCTACAATGAGCAGTTCTTC,CASSLGFGSYNEQFF
few,.,TRBV2,TRBJ2-3,TGTGCCAGCACTAGCACAGATACGCAGTATTTT,CASTSTDTQYF
.,TRBD2,TRBV9,TRBJ2-1,TGTGCCAGCAGCGTAGGAATAGTAGGGTCGGGACTAGCGGCTAATGAGCAGTTCTTC,CASSVGIVGSGLAANEQFF
.,.,TRBV7-2,TRBJ2-7,TGTGCCAGCACCCCGCTTTATGGGGTCGGGGAGCAGTACTTC,CASTPLYGVGEQYF
.,.,TRBV2,TRBJ2-5,TGTGCCAGCAGTCTTGGACAGACCCACGGGGAGACCCAGTACTTC,CASSLGQTHGETQYF
.,.,TRBV30,TRBJ1-5,TGTGCCTGGAGGGGATCACATAGCAATCAGCCCCAGCATTTT,CAWRGSHSNQPQHF
.,TRBD1,TRBV5-4,TRBJ2-5,TGTGCCAGCAGCCACCAACAGGGGGCTCAAGAGACCCAGTACTTC,CASSHQQGAQETQYF
.,TRBD1,TRBV28,TRBJ2-7,TGTGCCAGCAGCCCCGCGGGACAGGGGGCATACGAGCAGTACTTC,CASSPAGQGAYEQYF
once,.,TRBV5-1,TRBJ2-5,TGCGCCAGCAGCGTGACAGCTTTCCAAGAGACCCAGTACTTC,CASSVTAFQETQYF
.,TRBD2,TRBV18,TRBJ2-1,TGTGCCAGCTCACCACCTGGACTAGCGGGAGCGGGGGAGCAGTTCTTC,CASSPPGLAGAGEQFF
.,TRBD1,TRBV5-1,TRBJ2-5,TGCGCCAGCAGCTCAACAGGGGCCCAAGAGACCCAGTACTTC,CASSSTGAQETQYF
.,.,TRBV11-3,TRBJ2-3,TGTGCCAGCAGCCCCCTGGTAGGGGATGCGCAGTATTTT,CASSPLVGDAQYF
.,TRBD1,TRBV6-1,TRBJ2-2,TGTGCCAGCAACCCGACAGGGGGCAGCGGGGAGCTGTTTTTT,CASNPTGGSGELFF